The 29 T cell receptor beta chains below all came from one sample that was sequenced in a study of blood T cell repertoires in COVID-19. Sequencing used immunoSEQ multiplex PCR; TCRdb keeps in-frame clones, though not all of them. The sample records about 250,000 clones, about 80% being singletons. Sequences were obtained from PBMCs or T cells enriched from blood (not recorded which). The source of these receptors is a man in his forties or fifties who had recovered from COVID-19.

The gene calls are TRBV6-5 and TRBJ1-2; tentative D call: TRBD1 (5 bases). V lost 0 bases and J 4 bases, leaving 12 bases between the germline ends. The CDR3 contains 15 residues. Germline V gene data show CDR1 as MNHEY and CDR2 as SVGAGI. The CDR3 loop is CASSYSRGTLYGYTF. In DNA form, the CDR3 reads TGTGCCAGCAGTTACTCAAGGGGCACTCTCTATGGCTACACCTTC.

This rearrangement joins TRBV30 to TRBJ1-6; a possible D gene is TRBD1 (6 bases). Trimming took off 1 base at V and 7 bases at J, with 11 bases between the two ends. The CDR3 runs 14 residues. Germline CDR1 GTSNPN, CDR2 SVGIG (reference sequence). CDR3 in DNA: TGTGCCTGGAGTGCCGTACAGGGAAATTCACCCCTCCACTTT. It is translated as CAWSAVQGNSPLHF.

This clone was seen only a few times. This chain joins TRBV28 and TRBJ1-5, with 7 bases identical to TRBD1. This CDR3 is 17 amino acids long. Unmatched junction bases numbered 10, after V lost 5 bases and J lost 0 bases. Germline CDR1 reads MDHEN; CDR2 reads SYDVKM. CDR3 nucleotide sequence: TGTGCCAGCAGTGCCTACCCGGGACAGTATAGCAATCAGCCCCAGCATTTT. This gives the protein CASSAYPGQYSNQPQHF.

This chain links TRBV9 with TRBJ1-2; TRBD1 aligns across 11 bases. V shed 0 bases and J 5 bases; nucleotides not matched to a gene: 6. Germline V CDR1 and CDR2: SGDLS, YYNGEE. The CDR3 covers 16 residues. In DNA, the CDR3 is TGTGCCAGCAGCGTAGCTCTGGGACAGGGGGTGTATGGCTACACCTTC. The encoded protein is CASSVALGQGVYGYTF.

The J gene is TRBJ1-2, the V gene TRBV2; 7 positions match TRBD1. This CDR3 has 14 amino acids. The germline gives CDR1 SNHLY, CDR2 FYNNEI. The J segment lost 5 bases and the V segment lost 8 bases, leaving 11 bases of the junction unmatched. The CDR3 reads CASSIPGQTYGYTF. CDR3 bases: TGTGCCAGCTCGATACCGGGACAGACTTATGGCTACACCTTC.

This sequence joins TRBV5-3 and TRBJ2-5; TRBD2 matches at 14 bases. Being an ORF, TRBV5-3 has a function that is uncertain. The CDR3 sequence is 14 residues long. The CDR3 region has the DNA TGTTCGGGACTAGCGGGAGTTAGGCAAGAGACCCAGTACTTC. This encodes CSGLAGVRQETQYF.

In this sample, this clone turned up a few times. V gene TRBV7-9 combines with J gene TRBJ2-7, with 7 bases fitting TRBD2. The CDR3 length is 16 residues. V was clipped by 2 bases and J by 4 bases; unmatched bases: 11. Germline V gives CDR1 SEHNR, CDR2 FQNEAQ (reference sequence). For the CDR3, the DNA is TGTGCCAGCAGCTTATTTTCCCGGACTAGTATTTACGAGCAGTACTTC. This sequence encodes CASSLFSRTSIYEQYF.

This clone was detected once. The CDR3 DNA follows: TGTGCCAGTAGTCGGGGATACGGGGACACCGGGGAGCTGTTTTTT. Translated: CASSRGYGDTGELFF. This chain links TRBV19 with TRBJ2-2, with D perhaps matching TRBD2 (5 bases). The CDR3 is 15 residues long. Germline CDR1 reads LNHDA; CDR2 reads SQIVND (reference sequence). V was cut by 5 bases and J by 3 bases, with 13 bases left in between.

J is TRBJ2-1 and V is TRBV5-5, with 7 bases fitting TRBD2. Germline CDR1 is SGHKS and CDR2 is YYEKEE (reference sequence). With V trimmed by 2 bases and J by 0 bases, 2 bases remained unmatched. The CDR3 covers 15 residues. The CDR3 is CASSFGGSSYNEQFF. CDR3 bases: TGTGCCAGCAGCTTCGGGGGGAGCTCCTACAATGAGCAGTTCTTC.

This rearrangement joins TRBV19 to TRBJ2-2; D call uncertain. V lost 8 bases and J 4 bases, leaving 14 bases between the germline ends. Germline lookup yields CDR1 LNHDA and CDR2 SQIVND (reference sequence). CDR3 length equals 14 residues. CDR3: CASYRSGGTGELFF. The CDR3 bases are TGTGCCAGTTATAGATCTGGCGGCACCGGGGAGCTGTTTTTT.

A note on this clone: One end of the junction fails to match germline, which may point to a read error. The V and J genes are TRBV6-5 and TRBJ2-7, with unresolved D. The CDR3 has 11 amino acids. CDR1 and CDR2 (germline): MNHEY, SVGAGI. The CDR3 bases are TGTGCCAGCAGGTACTCCTACGAGCAGTACTTC. Its translation is CASRYSYEQYF.

The rearrangement joins TRBV5-4 to TRBJ1-1, with TRBD1 identical over 7 bases. This CDR3 comprises 18 residues. Germline-derived CDR1 and CDR2 are SGHNT and YYREEE (reference sequence). J gave up 4 bases and V 2 bases, and 17 bases lay outside the gene matches. The CDR3 DNA is TGTGCCAGCAGCTTCGGAGGAGGGGGCGCACTGTCCGCCACTGAAGCTTTCTTT. Its translation: CASSFGGGGALSATEAFF.

The chain employs TRBV29-1 and TRBJ2-1, with no clear D. V lost 5 bases and J lost 0, with 5 bases in between. This CDR3 spans 12 amino acids. Germline assignment: CDR1 SQVTM and CDR2 ANQGSEA. The DNA for the CDR3 is TGCAGCGTTACGGGCTCCTACAATGAGCAGTTCTTC. Protein product: CSVTGSYNEQFF.

The chain links TRBV9 to TRBJ2-7; the match to TRBD2 covers 9 bases. The CDR3 has 13 amino acids. Germline-derived CDR1 and CDR2 are SGDLS and YYNGEE. Germline trimming cut 4 bases from V and 9 bases from J; bases unmatched to any gene: 8. CDR3 sequence (DNA): TGTGCCAGCAGCCCTCCTAGCGGGGCAGGGCAGTACTTC. Its translation: CASSPPSGAGQYF.

CDR3 residues: CASSFGETEKLFF. In DNA form, the CDR3 reads TGCGCCAGCAGCTTCGGGGAGACTGAAAAACTGTTTTTT. The V and J genes are TRBV5-1 and TRBJ1-4; no reliable D call. The V end was cut by 2 bases, the J end by 7 bases, with 9 bases between. CDR1 is SGHRS, CDR2 YFSETQ, per germline. The CDR3 spans 13 residues.

This chain uses TRBV7-8 with TRBJ2-7; D may be TRBD1 (5 bases). Trimming cost V 5 bases and J 4 bases, with 9 bases left between them. The CDR3 has 12 residues. Germline V gene lookup returns CDR1 SGHVS and CDR2 FQNEAQ. CDR3 sequence reads: CASSPQDYEQYF. CDR3 bases: TGTGCCAGCAGCCCACAGGATTACGAGCAGTACTTC.

This clone occurred a few times. The V call is TRBV5-4, the J call TRBJ1-2; D gene uncertain. CDR1 is SGHNT and CDR2 is YYREEE in the germline V gene (reference sequence). V dropped 0 bases and J dropped 4 bases, with 16 bases sitting between them. This CDR3 contains 16 residues. CDR3 sequence reads: CASSLVDAATSYGYTF. DNA of the CDR3: TGTGCCAGCAGCTTGGTAGACGCCGCAACTAGCTATGGCTACACCTTC.

V is TRBV19 and J is TRBJ2-1; 9 bases fit TRBD2. The CDR3 covers 16 residues. Looked up from germline, CDR1 is LNHDA and CDR2 is SQIVND (reference sequence). V shed 3 bases, J shed 5 bases, and the junction held 8 bases outside the gene matches. The CDR3 spells CASSIRLAASNNEQFF. CDR3 coding DNA: TGTGCCAGTAGTATTAGACTAGCGGCTTCCAACAATGAGCAGTTCTTC.

This chain connects TRBV3-1 (or the pseudogene TRBV3-2) to TRBJ1-1; D is unclear. Germline V CDR1 and CDR2: LGHDT, YNNKEL (reference sequence). V lost 3 bases to trimming and J lost 5 bases, with 10 bases between them. This CDR3 has 13 amino acids. In DNA form, the CDR3 reads TGTGCCAGCAGCCATGGAGAGAATACTGAAGCTTTCTTT. This encodes CASSHGENTEAFF.

The J gene is TRBJ1-5, the V gene TRBV19; D remains unclear. The germline gives CDR1 LNHDA, CDR2 SQIVND (reference sequence). The CDR3 is 15 amino acids. V dropped 10 bases and J dropped 2 bases, with 18 bases sitting between them. CDR3 bases: TGTGCCACCACGACACTTACGAACGGCAATCAGCCCCAGCATTTT. Protein sequence: CATTTLTNGNQPQHF.

This clone has ten or more counts. CDR3 protein: CASSQVRGQGFGYTF. CDR3 DNA: TGTGCCAGCAGCCAAGTTAGGGGACAGGGGTTTGGCTACACCTTC. J is TRBJ1-2 and V is TRBV14; 10 bases are shared with TRBD1. Germline CDR1 is SGHDN and CDR2 is FVKESK. The CDR3 extends over 15 amino acids. Unmatched junction bases numbered 6, after V lost 1 base and J lost 7 bases.

This clone was detected only a few times. The rearrangement links TRBV5-4 to TRBJ1-1, with a weak D call TRBD1 (5 bases). Between the trimmed V and J ends, which lost 4 bases and 6 bases, there was a span of 13 bases. Germline CDR1 and CDR2: SGHNT and YYREEE (reference sequence). CDR3 size: 13 residues. The CDR3 protein is CASSLAGGSEAFF. The CDR3 DNA is TGTGCCAGCAGCCTTGCCGGGGGTTCTGAAGCTTTCTTT.

This clone occurred once. The chain couples TRBV9 to TRBJ2-5; the match to TRBD1 covers 7 bases. Germline V lookup: CDR1 SGDLS, CDR2 YYNGEE. V was pared by 5 bases and J by 4 bases, with 5 bases of the junction left unmatched. There are 13 residues in the CDR3. CDR3 sequence: CASSRQGGETQYF. The CDR3 DNA is TGTGCCAGCAGTCGACAGGGTGGAGAGACCCAGTACTTC.

This clone was seen just once. The gene calls are TRBV30 and TRBJ2-7; D may be TRBD2 (6 bases). Germline V gives CDR1 GTSNPN, CDR2 SVGIG (reference sequence). The CDR3 contains 16 residues. Trimming removed 2 bases from V and 2 bases from J, with 19 bases in between. CDR3 bases: TGTGCCTGGAGTCCGGGGGTCGGGGCCACGGCCTACGAGCAGTACTTC. Its protein product is CAWSPGVGATAYEQYF. Supplemented by reference TRBV30 and TRBJ2-7, the full variable domain reads SQTIHQWPATLVQPVGSPLSLECTVEGTSNPNLYWYRQAAGRGLQLLFYSVGIGQISSEVPQNLSASRPQDRQFILSSKKLLLSDSGFYLCAWSPGVGATAYEQYFGPGTRLTVT.

The gene calls are TRBV19 and TRBJ2-1; TRBD1 matches 7 bases. The CDR3 covers 13 residues. Per the germline V gene, CDR1 is LNHDA and CDR2 is SQIVND (reference sequence). V dropped 9 bases and J dropped 8; count of bases not matched to a gene: 10. CDR3 sequence: CASRGNLRDEQFF. In DNA form, the CDR3 reads TGTGCCAGCAGGGGGAATCTTAGGGATGAGCAGTTCTTC.

This clone showed up many times. The chain has TRBV19 and TRBJ2-7, with D possibly being TRBD1 (5 bases). Between the trimmed V and J ends, which lost 6 bases and 2 bases, there was a span of 11 bases. Looked up from germline, CDR1 is LNHDA and CDR2 is SQIVND (reference sequence). There are 13 residues in the CDR3. The CDR3 reads CASSPTATYEQYF. The CDR3 DNA is TGTGCCAGTAGCCCGACAGCTACCTACGAGCAGTACTTC.

Here the CDR3 reads CASSQLILSSYNEQFF. CDR3 coding DNA: TGTGCCAGCAGCCAATTAATCTTGAGCTCCTACAATGAGCAGTTCTTC. This sequence joins TRBV14 and TRBJ2-1; D is unresolved. CDR1 is SGHDN and CDR2 is FVKESK in the germline V gene. The CDR3 loop spans 16 amino acids. The ends were cut back, 2 bases at V and 0 bases at J, with 11 bases in the middle.

The chain recombines TRBV4-3 with TRBJ2-7, with a possible D match to TRBD1 (7 bases). There are 18 residues in the CDR3. V dropped 5 bases and J dropped 4 bases, with 27 bases sitting between them. Looked up from germline, CDR1 is LGHNA and CDR2 is YSLEER. The CDR3 loop is CASSLDAFNRGGWYEQYF. The CDR3 DNA follows: TGCGCCAGCAGCTTAGATGCCTTTAACAGGGGAGGCTGGTACGAGCAGTACTTC.

The chain has TRBV2 and TRBJ2-1, with TRBD1 matching 8 bases. V was pared by 6 bases and J by 12 bases, with 7 bases of the junction left unmatched. The CDR3 covers 12 residues. The germline CDR1 and CDR2 sequences are SNHLY and FYNNEI. Written as DNA, the CDR3 is TGTGCCAGCAGCGGACAGGGAATGGGGCAGTTCTTC. This translates into CASSGQGMGQFF.